A single sample is the source of the 21 T cell receptor beta chains below, sequenced in a study of beta chain features in type 1 diabetes. The study reverse transcribed the entire isolated RNA, so it sequenced expressed TCRB transcripts. TCRdb keeps only in-frame clones here, not all; method: immunoSEQ multiplex PCR. The table shows roughly 450,000 clones, with around 14% occurring only once. The material sequenced was naive CD4+ T cells from blood. Receptor source: a man aged 25-40 years in good health.

The table lists this clone with a few counts. The chain is built from TRBV5-4 and TRBJ2-1; weak D call: TRBD1 (5 bases). In germline, CDR1 is SGHNT, CDR2 YYREEE (reference sequence). CDR3 length equals 13 residues. V lost 4 bases, J lost 7 bases, and 12 bases lay in between. CDR3 protein: CASSGALRNEQFF. DNA for the CDR3: TGTGCCAGCAGCGGGGCCTTGCGGAATGAGCAGTTCTTC.

CDR3 nucleotides: TGTGCCAGCAGTTACTCGGACAGGGACTACGAGCAGTACTTC. Its protein is CASSYSDRDYEQYF. The genes are TRBV6-6 and TRBJ2-7; 8 positions match TRBD1. From germline, CDR1 is MNHNY and CDR2 SVGAGI (reference sequence). There are 14 residues in the CDR3. V lost 0 bases, J lost 3 bases, and 1 base stayed unmatched.

V gene TRBV5-6 combines with J gene TRBJ2-7; TRBD1 aligns across 10 bases. This CDR3 is 14 amino acids long. CDR1 is SGHDT and CDR2 is YYEEEE in the germline V gene. The V gene end was trimmed by 3 bases and the J gene end by 4 bases; junction bases not matched to a gene: 4. CDR3 in amino acids: CASSSGTGAYEQYV. The CDR3 DNA reads TGTGCCAGCAGCTCCGGGACAGGGGCATACGAGCAGTACGTC.

This rearrangement joins TRBV7-2 to TRBJ2-7, with 10 positions matching TRBD2. There are 14 residues in the CDR3. After removal of 5 bases from V and 6 bases from J, the junction contained 7 bases not matched to a gene. Per germline, CDR1 SGHTA and CDR2 FQGNSA. CDR3 sequence: CASSNPGLAPEQYV. The CDR3 nucleotides are TGTGCCAGCAGCAACCCGGGACTAGCGCCCGAGCAGTACGTC.

The chain is built from TRBV6-1 and TRBJ2-1; D unresolved. V shed 2 bases and J shed 3 bases, with 8 bases lying between them. Germline CDR1 and CDR2: MNHNS and SASEGT. This CDR3 region has 14 residues. CDR3 sequence: CASSEQVYYNEQFF. The CDR3 DNA reads TGTGCCAGCAGTGAACAGGTCTACTACAATGAGCAGTTCTTC.

This sequence joins TRBV10-3 and TRBJ2-2; 10 nucleotides line up with TRBD2. Germline trimming cut 7 bases from V and 5 bases from J; bases unmatched to any gene: 4. The CDR3 is 14 amino acids. Per the germline V gene, CDR1 is ENHRY and CDR2 is SYGVKD. This CDR3 is CAITSGGNTGELFF. The CDR3 coding sequence is TGTGCCATCACTAGCGGGGGTAATACCGGGGAGCTGTTTTTT.

This clone was picked up a small number of times. Different DNA sequences within this sample yield the same CDR3. The chain links TRBV10-3 to TRBJ2-5; D unresolved. Trimming pared 2 bases from V and 3 bases from J, leaving 4 bases between. The CDR3 contains 12 residues. The germline V gene encodes CDR1 ENHRY and CDR2 SYGVKD. CDR3 in amino acids: CAISETKETQYF. CDR3 in DNA: TGTGCCATCAGTGAGACCAAAGAGACCCAGTACTTC.

This chain uses TRBV18 with TRBJ1-6; TRBD1 might be the D (5 bases). The CDR3 is 13 amino acids. Deletions cut 5 bases from V and 5 bases from J, with 7 bases between. Germline values: CDR1 KGHSH, CDR2 LQKENI. The CDR3 DNA is TGTGCCAGCTCAGAGGGGAATAATTCACCCCTCCACTTT. It translates to CASSEGNNSPLHF. Full variable domain (rest looked up from reference TRBV18 and TRBJ1-6): NAGVMQNPRHLVRRRGQEARLRCSPMKGHSHVYWYRQLPEEGLKFMVYLQKENIIDESGMPKERFSAEFPKEGPSILRIQQVVRGDSAAYFCASSEGNNSPLHFGNGTRLTVT.

V and J are TRBV25-1 and TRBJ1-1, with 8 bases identical to TRBD1. The V gene end was trimmed by 6 bases and the J gene end by 4 bases; junction bases not matched to a gene: 16. Germline values: CDR1 MGHDK, CDR2 SYGVNS. This CDR3 comprises 17 residues. CDR3 DNA: TGTGCCAGCAGACCCACCCTACTCAGGGGGCAATCCACTGAAGCTTTCTTT. This encodes CASRPTLLRGQSTEAFF.

The chain is built from TRBV5-1 and TRBJ2-7; TRBD1 is a possible D gene (6 bases). The CDR3 loop spans 13 amino acids. Trimming took off 0 bases at V and 7 bases at J, with 11 bases between the two ends. The germline gives CDR1 SGHRS, CDR2 YFSETQ. The CDR3 reads CASSLVAGEEQYV. CDR3 DNA: TGCGCCAGCAGCTTGGTGGCAGGGGAAGAGCAGTACGTC.

V gene TRBV19 combines with J gene TRBJ2-1; tentatively, D is TRBD2 (6 bases). CDR1 is LNHDA and CDR2 is SQIVND in the germline V gene (reference sequence). The length of the CDR3 is 15 residues. Trimming took off 4 bases at V and 6 bases at J, with 16 bases between the two ends. For the CDR3, the DNA is TGTGCCAGTAGTACCAAACTTGGGACTCCCAATGAGCAGTTCTTC. As protein: CASSTKLGTPNEQFF.

This clone was observed a handful of times. The genes are TRBV9 and TRBJ2-3, with D perhaps TRBD1 or TRBD2 (5 bases each). This CDR3 region has 14 residues. Trimming took off 0 bases at V and 4 bases at J, with 9 bases between the two ends. Germline CDR1 is SGDLS and CDR2 is YYNGEE. For the CDR3, the DNA is TGTGCCAGCAGCGTAGTGGGGACCGCAGATACGCAGTATTTT. Protein sequence: CASSVVGTADTQYF.

V is TRBV9 and J is TRBJ1-3; the D is unclear. Trimming stripped 3 bases from V and 0 bases from J, with 13 bases between. The length of the CDR3 is 16 residues. Germline CDR1 is SGDLS and CDR2 is YYNGEE. CDR3 in amino acids: CASSDGKPLSGNTIYF. The CDR3, as DNA: TGTGCCAGCAGCGACGGAAAGCCGCTCTCTGGAAACACCATATATTTT.

The sample holds a few counts of this clone. The J gene is TRBJ2-3, the V gene TRBV27; D remains ambiguous. This CDR3 contains 13 residues. V lost 6 bases to trimming and J lost 0 bases, with 7 bases between them. Germline assignment: CDR1 MNHEY and CDR2 SMNVEV (reference sequence). The CDR3 is CASRVLSTDTQYF. Written as DNA, the CDR3 is TGTGCCAGCAGAGTCTTAAGCACAGATACGCAGTATTTT.

The table lists this clone with a few counts. This chain uses TRBV5-6 with TRBJ2-7, with 7 nucleotides matching TRBD1. The V segment lost 4 bases and the J segment 2 bases; nucleotides outside the gene matches: 3. Germline V CDR1 and CDR2: SGHDT, YYEEEE. This CDR3 has 13 residues. CDR3 nucleotide sequence: TGTGCCAGCAGCATGGGGACAGCCTACGAGCAGTACTTC. This translates into CASSMGTAYEQYF.

The rearrangement joins TRBV2 to TRBJ2-1, with D maybe TRBD1 (6 bases). Germline V gene sequence: CDR1 SNHLY, CDR2 FYNNEI. V gave up 1 base and J gave up 10 bases, with 11 bases separating them. The CDR3 is made up of 13 amino acids. CDR3: CASSEEGVQEQFF. The CDR3 bases are TGTGCCAGCAGTGAAGAGGGGGTACAGGAGCAGTTCTTC.

In its sample, this clone was seen a few times. The chain has TRBV5-4 and TRBJ1-4; 10 bases align to TRBD1. J lost 8 bases, V lost 10 bases, and 8 bases had no gene match. Germline CDR1 is SGHNT and CDR2 is YYREEE (reference sequence). This CDR3 is built from 13 residues. DNA of the CDR3: TGTGCCTACCAGGACAGGGGGAGCGAAAAACTGTTTTTT. Amino acids: CAYQDRGSEKLFF.

The chain joins TRBV6-6 to TRBJ2-7; D possibly uses TRBD1 or TRBD2 (5 bases each). The germline V and J ends were trimmed by 6 bases and 7 bases, with 25 bases remaining between them. Looked up from germline, CDR1 is MNHNY and CDR2 is SVGAGI (reference sequence). The CDR3 extends over 16 amino acids. The CDR3 loop reads CASSEGQTDYVLEQYV. The CDR3 DNA follows: TGTGCCAGCAGCGAGGGGCAGACTGATTACGTTTTAGAGCAGTACGTC.

This clone appeared a few times. The genes are TRBV7-6 and TRBJ2-5, with 9 bases identical to TRBD2. V shed 3 bases, J shed 5 bases, and the junction held 13 bases outside the gene matches. There are 17 residues in the CDR3. Germline assignment: CDR1 SGHVS and CDR2 FNYEAQ. This chain's CDR3 is CASSFPRASGGFETQYF. DNA of the CDR3: TGTGCCAGCAGCTTCCCTAGGGCCAGCGGGGGGTTTGAGACCCAGTACTTC.

V usage is TRBV6-6 and J usage is TRBJ2-7; D tentatively fits TRBD1 or TRBD2 (5 bases each). Looked up from germline, CDR1 is MNHNY and CDR2 is SVGAGI (reference sequence). The CDR3 has 12 amino acids. V lost 2 bases and J lost 5, with 7 bases in between. CDR3 coding DNA: TGTGCCAGCAGTTACAGGGGACACGAGCAGTACGTC. As protein: CASSYRGHEQYV.

This clone was seen more than once but under ten times. The chain recombines TRBV10-3 with TRBJ1-1; 7 nucleotides match TRBD1. This CDR3 is built from 13 residues. CDR1 is ENHRY and CDR2 is SYGVKD in the germline V gene. With V trimmed by 4 bases and J by 7 bases, 6 bases remained unmatched. The CDR3 is CAISGGQASEAFF. The CDR3 coding sequence is TGTGCCATCAGTGGCGGACAGGCCAGTGAAGCTTTCTTT.